This note documents a single TCR beta chain sequence. The antigen remains unidentified. The record originates from a study of shared clonotypes between healthy human individuals. The protocol was immunoSEQ multiplex PCR, while the TCRdb copy is restricted to in-frame clones and leaves out a portion. This table holds roughly 2,500,000 clones, roughly 93% found once. Study-wide results and caveats: It was observed that approximately 5% of naive CD4 clonotypes were shared across a handful of donors. What rarefaction showed was incomplete sorted-subset sequencing despite large depth.

This sequence originates from a man aged 18 to 29 in good health. Some clones in this sample may be carry-over from other donors' samples. The sample comprised naive CD4+ T cells from PBMCs. Subset reported: CD45RA+ positively selected.

For the CDR3, the DNA is TGCGCCAGCAGCCAAGAGGAATCCGGGACCCAGTACTTC. As protein: CASSQEESGTQYF. This rearrangement joins TRBV4-3 to TRBJ2-5, with D unresolved. CDR1 is LGHNA and CDR2 is YSLEER in the germline V gene. There are 13 residues in the CDR3. The V end was cut by 0 bases, the J end by 7 bases, with 9 bases between.